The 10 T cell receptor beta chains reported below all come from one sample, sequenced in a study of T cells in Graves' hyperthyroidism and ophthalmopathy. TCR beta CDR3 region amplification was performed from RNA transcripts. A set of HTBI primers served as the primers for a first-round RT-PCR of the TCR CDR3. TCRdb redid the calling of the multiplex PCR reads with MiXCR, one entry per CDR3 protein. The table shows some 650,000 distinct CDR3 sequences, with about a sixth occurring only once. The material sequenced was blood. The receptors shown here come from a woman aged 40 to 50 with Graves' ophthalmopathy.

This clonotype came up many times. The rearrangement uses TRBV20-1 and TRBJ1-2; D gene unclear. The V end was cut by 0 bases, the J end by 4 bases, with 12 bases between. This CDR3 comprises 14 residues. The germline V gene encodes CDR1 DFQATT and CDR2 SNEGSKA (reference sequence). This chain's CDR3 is CSARDHSSGYGYTF. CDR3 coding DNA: TGCAGTGCTAGAGATCACAGCTCCGGCTATGGCTACACCTTC.

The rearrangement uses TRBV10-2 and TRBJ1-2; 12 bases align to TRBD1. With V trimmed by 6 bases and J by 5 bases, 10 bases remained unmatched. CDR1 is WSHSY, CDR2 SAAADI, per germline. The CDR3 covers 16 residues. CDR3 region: CASSPGTGGQTYGYTF. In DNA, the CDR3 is TGCGCCAGCAGCCCCGGGACAGGGGGCCAAACTTATGGCTACACCTTC.

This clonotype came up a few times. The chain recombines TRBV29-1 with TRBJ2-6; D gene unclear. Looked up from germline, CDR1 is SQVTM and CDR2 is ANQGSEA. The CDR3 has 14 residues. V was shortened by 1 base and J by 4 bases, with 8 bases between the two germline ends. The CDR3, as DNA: TGCAGCGTTGAAGGGGAAGCGGGGGCCAACGTCCTGACTTTC. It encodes CSVEGEAGANVLTF.

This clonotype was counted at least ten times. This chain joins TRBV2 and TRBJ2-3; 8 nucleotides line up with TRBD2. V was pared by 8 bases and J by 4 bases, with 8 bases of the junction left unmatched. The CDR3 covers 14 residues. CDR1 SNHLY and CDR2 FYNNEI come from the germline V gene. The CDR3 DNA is TGTGCCAGCGGGGGCCCGGGAGGGGCAGATACGCAGTATTTT. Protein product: CASGGPGGADTQYF.

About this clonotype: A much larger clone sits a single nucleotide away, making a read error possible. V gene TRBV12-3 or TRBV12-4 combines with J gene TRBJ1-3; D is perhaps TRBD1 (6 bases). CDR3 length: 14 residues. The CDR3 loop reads CASSQQGSGTTIYF. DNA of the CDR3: TGTGCCAGCAGTCAACAGGGCTCTGGAACCACCATATATTTT.

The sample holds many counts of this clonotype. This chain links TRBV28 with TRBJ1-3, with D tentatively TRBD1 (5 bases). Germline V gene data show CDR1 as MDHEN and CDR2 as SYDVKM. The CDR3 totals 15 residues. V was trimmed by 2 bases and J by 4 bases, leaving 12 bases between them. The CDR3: CASSLDRYEGNTIYF. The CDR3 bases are TGTGCCAGCAGTTTAGACAGATACGAAGGAAACACCATATATTTT.

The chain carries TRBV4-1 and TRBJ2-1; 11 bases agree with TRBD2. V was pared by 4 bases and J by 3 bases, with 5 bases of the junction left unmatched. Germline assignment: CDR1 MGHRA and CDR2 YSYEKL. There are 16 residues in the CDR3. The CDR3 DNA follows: TGCGCCAGCAGCCCCGGACTAGCGGGCCTCTACAATGAGCAGTTCTTC. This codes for CASSPGLAGLYNEQFF.

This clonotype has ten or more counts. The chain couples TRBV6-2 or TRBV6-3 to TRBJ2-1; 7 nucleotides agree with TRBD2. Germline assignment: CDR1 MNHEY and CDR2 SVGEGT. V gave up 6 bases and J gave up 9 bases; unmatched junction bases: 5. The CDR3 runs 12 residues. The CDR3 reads CASSNVAGEQFF. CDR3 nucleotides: TGTGCCAGCAGCAACGTAGCGGGTGAGCAGTTCTTC.

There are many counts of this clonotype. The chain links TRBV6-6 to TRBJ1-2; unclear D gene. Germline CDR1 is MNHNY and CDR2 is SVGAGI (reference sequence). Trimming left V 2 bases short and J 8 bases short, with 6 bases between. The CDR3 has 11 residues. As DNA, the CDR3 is TGTGCCAGCAGTTACGATCGCGGCTACACCTTC. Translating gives CASSYDRGYTF.

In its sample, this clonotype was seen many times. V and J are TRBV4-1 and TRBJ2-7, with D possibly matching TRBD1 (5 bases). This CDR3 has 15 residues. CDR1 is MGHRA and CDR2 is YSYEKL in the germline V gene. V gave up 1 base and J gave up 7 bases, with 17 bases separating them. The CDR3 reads CASSQGSTVTEEQYF. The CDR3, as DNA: TGCGCCAGCAGCCAAGGAAGTACTGTGACAGAAGAGCAGTACTTC.